One and the same sample provided the 25 T cell receptor beta chains below, sequenced in a study of blood T cell repertoires in COVID-19 (dated by TCRdb to the early 2020s). Library creation used the immunoSEQ multiplex PCR assay. TCRdb took over this immuneACCESS table, retaining in-frame rearrangements with V and J assigned. Such tables are incomplete; in checked studies, under half of the missing clones stem from an unresolved V gene, and the remainder is unexplained. The sample table records roughly 100,000 clones; approximately 78% of these occur just once. The ten most abundant clones make up 9.5% to 10% of the sample. Source material: peripheral blood. These receptors were collected from a man in his 60s with active or convalescent COVID-19.

V and J are TRBV30 and TRBJ2-1; 12 nucleotides agree with TRBD2. Per germline, CDR1 GTSNPN and CDR2 SVGIG (reference sequence). V shed 3 bases and J 4 bases; nucleotides not matched to a gene: 4. The CDR3 covers 15 residues. The CDR3 DNA follows: TGTGCCTGGAGCCGGACTAGCGGGGTATACAATGAGCAGTTCTTC. Translation: CAWSRTSGVYNEQFF. The full variable domain, its missing parts supplied by reference TRBV30 and TRBJ2-1, is SQTIHQWPATLVQPVGSPLSLECTVEGTSNPNLYWYRQAAGRGLQLLFYSVGIGQISSEVPQNLSASRPQDRQFILSSKKLLLSDSGFYLCAWSRTSGVYNEQFFGPGTRLTVL.

J is TRBJ2-2 and V is TRBV6-2 or TRBV6-3; D is uncertain. The germline V and J ends were trimmed by 6 bases and 1 base, with 12 bases remaining between them. The CDR3 has 15 residues. Per germline, CDR1 MNHEY and CDR2 SVGEGT. Written as DNA, the CDR3 is TGTGCCAGCAGCGCACCCTCAGAGAACACCGGGGAGCTGTTTTTT. Its protein product is CASSAPSENTGELFF.

The chain joins TRBV21-1 to TRBJ1-4; the D call of TRBD1 is as the table states it, not checked on the DNA. TRBV21-1 is tagged as a pseudogene. This CDR3 contains 15 residues. This CDR3 reads CASKWGRQGIQKLFF. Here the CDR3 DNA reads TGTGCCAGCAAATGGGGTAGGCAGGGGATCCAAAAACTGTTTTTT.

This chain links TRBV18 with TRBJ1-6; 10 nucleotides match TRBD1. There are 15 residues in the CDR3. Trimming took 2 bases from V and 5 from J; bases not matched to a gene: 0. Germline loops: CDR1 KGHSH, CDR2 LQKENI. This CDR3 is CASSPGQGDNSPLHF. The CDR3 DNA sequence: TGTGCCAGCTCACCAGGACAGGGGGATAATTCACCCCTCCACTTT.

CDR3 region: CASSLGGGGYYGYTF. CDR3 bases: TGTGCCAGCAGCTTAGGCGGAGGGGGCTACTATGGCTACACCTTC. The chain carries TRBV7-9 and TRBJ1-2; 7 bases map to TRBD1. Germline CDR1 reads SEHNR; CDR2 reads FQNEAQ (reference sequence). This CDR3 has 15 amino acids. Unmatched junction bases numbered 5, after V lost 1 base and J lost 3 bases.

The chain couples TRBV7-2 to TRBJ2-1, with D perhaps TRBD2 (6 bases). CDR3 length: 13 amino acids. V dropped 3 bases and J dropped 9 bases, with 12 bases sitting between them. Germline loops: CDR1 SGHTA, CDR2 FQGNSA. The CDR3 here is CASSFRTGGEQFF. Written as DNA, the CDR3 is TGTGCCAGCAGCTTTAGGACCGGGGGTGAGCAGTTCTTC.

The chain has TRBV4-1 and TRBJ2-7; TRBD2 matches at 11 bases. J lost 4 bases, V lost 4 bases, and 6 bases had no gene match. The CDR3 runs 15 residues. Germline V gene data show CDR1 as MGHRA and CDR2 as YSYEKL. CDR3 loop: CASSPTSGSRYEQYF. CDR3 DNA: TGCGCCAGCAGCCCAACTAGCGGGAGTAGGTACGAGCAGTACTTC.

The gene calls are TRBV18 and TRBJ1-2, with 10 bases aligning to TRBD1. The CDR3 runs to 13 residues. The J segment lost 6 bases and the V segment lost 5 bases, leaving 3 bases of the junction unmatched. Per the germline V gene, CDR1 is KGHSH and CDR2 is LQKENI. The CDR3 DNA follows: TGTGCCAGCTCAGCGGGACAGGGGAATGGCTACACCTTC. This sequence encodes CASSAGQGNGYTF.

J is TRBJ1-5 and V is TRBV2, with D uncertain. Per the germline V gene, CDR1 is SNHLY and CDR2 is FYNNEI. V was trimmed by 1 base and J by 6 bases, leaving 10 bases between them. There are 14 residues in the CDR3. The CDR3 DNA reads TGTGCCAGCAGTGAAGTTCGGGTAGGTCAGCCCCAGCATTTT. Amino acids: CASSEVRVGQPQHF.

The chain couples TRBV6-4 to TRBJ2-5; 9 nucleotides agree with TRBD2. The CDR3 runs 16 residues. Per the germline V gene, CDR1 is MRHNA and CDR2 is SNTAGT. The trim removed 4 bases at V and 4 bases at J, leaving 10 bases unmatched. The CDR3 reads CASSAFAGGPVETQYF. DNA of the CDR3: TGTGCCAGCAGTGCCTTTGCGGGAGGGCCGGTAGAGACCCAGTACTTC.

The chain uses TRBV2 and TRBJ2-2; the match to TRBD1 covers 10 bases. The CDR3 is 16 residues long. With V trimmed by 5 bases and J by 4 bases, 7 bases remained unmatched. Germline CDR1 and CDR2: SNHLY and FYNNEI. The CDR3 DNA reads as TGTGCCAGCAGTCCCGGGACAGGGGTTGTCACCGGGGAGCTGTTTTTT. Amino acid sequence: CASSPGTGVVTGELFF.

The chain has TRBV11-2 and TRBJ1-3, with 8 bases fitting TRBD1. This CDR3 spans 16 amino acids. The germline gives CDR1 SGHAT, CDR2 FQNNGV. Trimming cost V 5 bases and J 0 bases; bases outside gene matches: 6. This chain's CDR3 is CASSTGGIGSGNTIYF. The CDR3 region has the DNA TGTGCCAGCAGCACAGGGGGTATCGGCTCTGGAAACACCATATATTTT.

The chain joins TRBV6-1 to TRBJ2-5; 7 positions agree with TRBD1. The CDR3 is made up of 15 amino acids. CDR1 and CDR2 (germline): MNHNS, SASEGT. J was trimmed by 4 bases and V by 1 base; bases with no gene match: 6. CDR3 residues: CASSEVLGQTETQYF. The DNA of the CDR3 is TGTGCCAGCAGTGAAGTTCTGGGACAGACAGAGACCCAGTACTTC.

The rearrangement uses TRBV5-1 and TRBJ2-3; possible D gene TRBD2, 6 bases. V lost 5 bases, J lost 5 bases, and 21 bases lay in between. The germline V gene encodes CDR1 SGHRS and CDR2 YFSETQ. The CDR3 contains 16 residues. The CDR3 here is CASRGGLGEGGDTQYF. CDR3 coding DNA: TGCGCCAGCAGGGGGGGACTCGGAGAGGGAGGAGATACGCAGTATTTT.

The gene calls are TRBV9 and TRBJ2-4; no firm D call. V gave up 4 bases and J gave up 0 bases, with 17 bases separating them. Germline CDR1 and CDR2: SGDLS and YYNGEE. The CDR3 extends over 17 amino acids. The CDR3 sequence is CASSPTQAGVAKNIQYF. As DNA, the CDR3 is TGTGCCAGCAGCCCAACCCAGGCAGGCGTAGCCAAAAACATTCAGTACTTC.

This clone was counted only a few times. The chain has TRBV10-3 and TRBJ1-6, with 9 bases identical to TRBD1. The CDR3 has 14 residues. Trimming took 5 bases from V and 7 from J; bases not matched to a gene: 3. Per germline, CDR1 ENHRY and CDR2 SYGVKD. CDR3 loop: CAISRDRDNSPLHF. DNA for the CDR3: TGTGCCATCAGTAGGGACAGGGACAATTCACCCCTCCACTTT.

This clone has a handful of counts. The V and J genes are TRBV28 and TRBJ2-5; 7 bases are a match to TRBD2. CDR3 length: 17 residues. With 6 bases clipped from V and 5 bases from J, the junction kept 18 bases outside the gene matches. Germline V lookup: CDR1 MDHEN, CDR2 SYDVKM. CDR3 in amino acids: CASSPPFGGRAWETQYF. The CDR3 coding sequence is TGTGCCAGCAGCCCACCCTTTGGGGGGAGGGCCTGGGAGACCCAGTACTTC.

The rearrangement links TRBV19 to TRBJ1-2; 7 positions match TRBD1. CDR1 is LNHDA and CDR2 is SQIVND in the germline V gene (reference sequence). CDR3 length: 14 residues. V gave up 8 bases and J gave up 5 bases; unmatched junction bases: 11. CDR3 sequence reads: CASLPRGLSYGYTF. CDR3 DNA sequence: TGTGCCAGTCTACCTAGGGGGCTATCATATGGCTACACCTTC.

The chain has TRBV7-3 and TRBJ2-3; possibly TRBD2 for D (5 bases). The CDR3 contains 14 residues. CDR1 is SGHTA and CDR2 is FQGTGA in the germline V gene. The V gene lost 5 bases and the J gene lost 2 bases, with 11 bases spanning the gap. CDR3 amino acids: CASSPGITTDTQYF. DNA of the CDR3: TGTGCCAGCAGCCCCGGGATCACCACAGATACGCAGTATTTT.

This clone was detected only a few times. At the DNA level, this CDR3 is encoded by other sequences in the same sample as well. The rearrangement links TRBV18 to TRBJ1-1; D may be TRBD1 (6 bases). V was clipped by 3 bases and J by 7 bases, with 12 bases between them. This CDR3 region has 13 residues. Germline V gives CDR1 KGHSH, CDR2 LQKENI. Here the CDR3 reads CASSPPGVGEAFF. In DNA form, the CDR3 reads TGTGCCAGCTCACCGCCAGGGGTCGGTGAAGCTTTCTTT. The variable domain in full, with the rest retrieved from reference TRBV18 and TRBJ1-1, is NAGVMQNPRHLVRRRGQEARLRCSPMKGHSHVYWYRQLPEEGLKFMVYLQKENIIDESGMPKERFSAEFPKEGPSILRIQQVVRGDSAAYFCASSPPGVGEAFFGQGTRLTVV.

The CDR3: CASSRGINSPLHF. CDR3 nucleotide sequence: TGTGCCAGCAGCAGGGGGATTAATTCACCCCTCCACTTT. The V call is TRBV16, the J call TRBJ1-6; D possibly corresponds to TRBD1 (6 bases). CDR1 is KGHSY, CDR2 FQNENV, per germline. CDR3 length equals 13 residues. V was shortened by 5 bases and J by 6 bases, with 8 bases between the two germline ends.

The chain recombines TRBV7-3 with TRBJ2-7; 12 nucleotides line up with TRBD2. Germline V lookup: CDR1 SGHTA, CDR2 FQGTGA. The CDR3 length is 15 residues. With V trimmed by 5 bases and J by 7 bases, 9 bases remained unmatched. The DNA for the CDR3 is TGTGCCAGCAGCCCATCTAGCGGGAGGGCCGGGGAGCAGTACTTC. Translated: CASSPSSGRAGEQYF. The whole variable domain, filled in from reference TRBV7-3 and TRBJ2-7, reads GAGVSQTPSNKVTEKGKYVELRCDPISGHTALYWYRQSLGQGPEFLIYFQGTGAADDSGLPNDRFFAVRPEGSVSTLKIQRTERGDSAVYLCASSPSSGRAGEQYFGPGTRLTVT.

The rearrangement joins TRBV19 to TRBJ1-4, with 8 bases identical to TRBD1. Per the germline V gene, CDR1 is LNHDA and CDR2 is SQIVND (reference sequence). V shed 5 bases, J shed 2 bases, and the junction held 4 bases outside the gene matches. The CDR3 extends over 15 amino acids. CDR3 coding DNA: TGTGCCAGTAGTCTAAGACAGGGGACTAATGAAAAACTGTTTTTT. This sequence encodes CASSLRQGTNEKLFF.

The V call is TRBV6-1, the J call TRBJ1-2; D is unclear. This CDR3 comprises 13 residues. Trimming left V 2 bases short and J 8 bases short, with 12 bases between. CDR1 is MNHNS and CDR2 is SASEGT in the germline V gene. CDR3: CASSEMRSGGYTF. The CDR3 DNA is TGTGCCAGCAGTGAAATGAGGTCTGGGGGCTACACCTTC.

The chain combines TRBV5-1 with TRBJ2-5; the D is unclear. Germline V gene sequence: CDR1 SGHRS, CDR2 YFSETQ. CDR3 length: 12 residues. Trimming took off 0 bases at V and 5 bases at J, with 5 bases between the two ends. The CDR3, as DNA: TGCGCCAGCAGCTTGGGGCGGGAGACCCAGTACTTC. Translated: CASSLGRETQYF.